These 10 T cell receptor beta chains originate from one sample sequenced in a study of CD4 T cells in relation to SARS-CoV-2 and coronaviruses. Unexposed donor CD4+ T cells date from 2011-2018, before the COVID-19 pandemic. CD4+ T cells were isolated from the cells after 10 days of culture. Only in-frame clones appear in the TCRdb table, and some are missing; sequencing was by immunoSEQ multiplex PCR. The table lists some 26,000 clones, 74% of them singletons. The antigens of these receptors remain unknown. Material: CD4+ T cells from PBMCs, cultured in vitro. The receptor source for this set is a human donor in good health.

The rearrangement uses TRBV5-1 and TRBJ2-1, with 8 nucleotides matching TRBD2. J lost 6 bases, V lost 4 bases, and 15 bases had no gene match. The CDR3 consists of 17 residues. CDR1 and CDR2 from the germline V gene are SGHRS and YFSETQ. CDR3 in amino acids: CASSTAPGLVGPNEQFF. The CDR3 DNA sequence: TGCGCCAGCAGCACCGCTCCGGGACTAGTGGGCCCCAATGAGCAGTTCTTC. Based on the CDR3 plus reference TRBV5-1 and TRBJ2-1, the full variable domain is KAGVTQTPRYLIKTRGQQVTLSCSPISGHRSVSWYQQTPGQGLQFLFEYFSETQRNKGNFPGRFSGRQFSNSRSEMNVSTLELGDSALYLCASSTAPGLVGPNEQFFGPGTRLTVL.

The rearrangement links TRBV30 to TRBJ1-5; D perhaps matches TRBD1 (5 bases). This CDR3 spans 13 amino acids. V dropped 6 bases and J dropped 6 bases, with 15 bases sitting between them. The germline CDR1 and CDR2 sequences are GTSNPN and SVGIG (reference sequence). CDR3 in DNA: TGTGCCTGTTCACAAGGGGCTAGTCAGCCCCAGCATTTT. This translates into CACSQGASQPQHF.

This clone has a handful of counts. V usage is TRBV4-1 and J usage is TRBJ2-7; D uncertain. Trimming removed 4 bases from V and 5 bases from J, with 18 bases in between. CDR3 length equals 15 residues. Germline-derived CDR1 and CDR2 are MGHRA and YSYEKL. CDR3 residues: CASSLTPRLRNEQYF. CDR3 DNA sequence: TGCGCCAGCAGCCTCACCCCCCGTTTAAGGAACGAGCAGTACTTC.

V is TRBV29-1 and J is TRBJ2-7, with TRBD1 identical over 11 bases. Unmatched junction bases numbered 7, after V lost 7 bases and J lost 5 bases. The CDR3 is 13 amino acids. From germline, CDR1 is SQVTM and CDR2 ANQGSEA. The CDR3 loop is CSAPGQGGHEQYF. The CDR3 nucleotides are TGCAGCGCACCGGGACAGGGGGGACACGAGCAGTACTTC.

The CDR3 DNA sequence: TGTGCCAGCAGTGACCCGGTTCGCTCCTACAATGAGCAGTTCTTC. The encoded protein is CASSDPVRSYNEQFF. The chain recombines TRBV6-4 with TRBJ2-1; D gene unclear. V was cut by 2 bases and J by 0 bases, with 8 bases left in between. Germline CDR1 is MRHNA and CDR2 is SNTAGT. This CDR3 region has 15 residues.

The gene calls are TRBV6-5 and TRBJ2-5; D uncertain. Looked up from germline, CDR1 is MNHEY and CDR2 is SVGAGI. This CDR3 region has 14 residues. Trimming removed 1 base from V and 5 bases from J, with 11 bases in between. In DNA form, the CDR3 reads TGTGCCAGCAGTTACTTCCCACGGACGGAGACCCAGTACTTC. As protein: CASSYFPRTETQYF.

The chain combines TRBV2 with TRBJ1-2, with TRBD1 as a possible D gene (5 bases). The CDR3 has 19 amino acids. CDR1 SNHLY and CDR2 FYNNEI come from the germline V gene. Deletions cut 6 bases from V and 4 bases from J, with 30 bases between. In nucleotides, the CDR3 is TGTGCCAGCAGGGGGACCCAGGGAGCCCGTGGCCCTAGTCCCTATGGCTACACCTTC. This encodes CASRGTQGARGPSPYGYTF.

This clone is deemed hyperexpanded. The chain recombines TRBV5-1 with TRBJ1-1; D call uncertain. CDR3 length: 14 amino acids. Looked up from germline, CDR1 is SGHRS and CDR2 is YFSETQ. V lost 0 bases to trimming and J lost 1 base, with 7 bases between them. The CDR3 sequence is CASSLVPENTEAFF. CDR3 nucleotide sequence: TGCGCCAGCAGCTTGGTGCCGGAGAACACTGAAGCTTTCTTT.

The chain recombines TRBV9 with TRBJ2-3, with D unresolved. The CDR3 totals 13 residues. Trimming shortened V by 4 bases and J by 0 bases, and 6 bases separated the two germline ends. CDR1 SGDLS and CDR2 YYNGEE come from the germline V gene. The CDR3 DNA reads as TGTGCCAGCAGCCCGACTAGCACAGATACGCAGTATTTT. This sequence encodes CASSPTSTDTQYF.

The rearrangement links TRBV28 to TRBJ1-1; D gene unclear. Per the germline V gene, CDR1 is MDHEN and CDR2 is SYDVKM. The CDR3 consists of 14 residues. V dropped 3 bases and J dropped 12 bases, with 20 bases sitting between them. The CDR3 region has the DNA TGTGCCAGCAGTTTGGTGGGTCTCCAAACGAAAACTTTCTTT. Protein: CASSLVGLQTKTFF.